These 25 T cell receptor beta chains were sequenced from one sample in a study of T-cell memory formation after mild COVID-19 (dated by TCRdb to the early 2020s). Library preparation used 5' RACE. The reads were generated on an Illumina NovaSeq 6000. TCRdb's own reprocessing of the public reads used fastp at Q25 and MiXCR and kept productive beta chains. Duplicate CDR3 protein sequences are folded into a single record with the most common DNA and genes. Present in this sample are approximately 260,000 distinct CDR3 sequences, under 20% of which were seen just once. Jointly, the top ten make up 23% of the sample. Material: PBMCs or a T cell subset sorted from them (not recorded which). Every receptor here comes from a man aged 18 to 30 who had mild COVID-19 (a few samples of this study predate the infection). The sample titles of this study are shuffled in the database, so cell type and time point are left out; the donor was told from shared clones.

This clonotype was seen many times. The chain uses TRBV20-1 and TRBJ1-2, with TRBD1 as a possible D gene (5 bases). This CDR3 contains 15 residues. Germline-derived CDR1 and CDR2 are DFQATT and SNEGSKA (reference sequence). The ends were cut back, 0 bases at V and 5 bases at J, with 16 bases in the middle. The CDR3 loop reads CSARDLHTDRYGYTF. The CDR3 nucleotides are TGCAGTGCTAGAGATCTACATACCGACAGATATGGCTACACCTTC.

This clonotype was detected a few times. The chain couples TRBV6-1 to TRBJ2-3; D is uncertain. The CDR3 is 12 amino acids. Trimming removed 7 bases at V and 1 base at J, with 6 bases between. From germline, CDR1 is MNHNS and CDR2 SASEGT. The CDR3: CASKWRTDTQYF. The CDR3 nucleotides are TGTGCCAGCAAATGGCGCACAGATACGCAGTATTTT.

The rearrangement uses TRBV10-2 and TRBJ2-2; D not certain. From germline, CDR1 is WSHSY and CDR2 SAAADI. V dropped 3 bases and J dropped 4 bases, with 6 bases sitting between them. This CDR3 contains 13 residues. The DNA for the CDR3 is TGCGCCAGCAGTGATTTCGGCACCGGGGAGCTGTTTTTT. It is translated as CASSDFGTGELFF.

This rearrangement joins TRBV6-2 or TRBV6-3 to TRBJ1-2, with D perhaps matching TRBD1 (6 bases). Between the trimmed V and J ends, which lost 6 bases and 6 bases, there was a span of 29 bases. The CDR3 contains 18 residues. Germline V CDR1 and CDR2: MNHEY, SVGEGT. CDR3 residues: CASRPSGGLRRGENGYTF. CDR3 sequence (DNA): TGTGCCAGCAGACCCTCGGGGGGGCTTCGAAGGGGAGAGAATGGCTACACCTTC.

This clonotype was seen a few times. The V gene is TRBV7-6, the J gene TRBJ2-5, with 9 bases identical to TRBD1. This CDR3 contains 16 residues. The germline CDR1 and CDR2 sequences are SGHVS and FNYEAQ. V shed 0 bases and J 7 bases; nucleotides not matched to a gene: 9. CDR3 in DNA: TGTGCCAGCAGCTTAGCTTCGGGACAGGGTGACGGGACCCAGTACTTC. It is translated as CASSLASGQGDGTQYF.

The chain is built from TRBV6-5 and TRBJ2-3; 7 bases are shared with TRBD1. Germline CDR1 and CDR2: MNHEY and SVGAGI. The CDR3 covers 15 residues. V lost 2 bases to trimming and J lost 4 bases; unmatched junction nucleotides: 6. The CDR3, as DNA: TGTGCCAGCAGTTACAGGGACAGCGGACCAGATACGCAGTATTTT. This encodes CASSYRDSGPDTQYF.

This clonotype was picked up a small number of times. The chain combines TRBV6-2 or TRBV6-3 with TRBJ2-4; D is possibly TRBD1 (6 bases). V lost 10 bases to trimming and J lost 5 bases, with 9 bases between them. Germline V gene data show CDR1 as MNHEY and CDR2 as SVGEGT. The CDR3 is 11 amino acids. CDR3 DNA sequence: TGTGCCACCGCAGGGGAAAACATTCAGTACTTC. Translating it yields CATAGENIQYF.

DNA for the CDR3: TGCAGCGTTAAGGAAAATCAGGGAAATCAGCCCCAGCATTTT. Amino acids: CSVKENQGNQPQHF. This chain uses TRBV29-1 with TRBJ1-5; possibly TRBD1 for D (5 bases). CDR3 size: 14 residues. Germline CDR1 is SQVTM and CDR2 is ANQGSEA. Between the trimmed V and J ends, which lost 5 bases and 4 bases, there was a span of 15 bases. Full variable domain (outside the CDR3, taken from reference TRBV29-1 and TRBJ1-5): SAVISQKPSRDICQRGTSLTIQCQVDSQVTMMFWYRQQPGQSLTLIATANQGSEATYESGFVIDKFPISRPNLTFSTLTVSNMSPEDSSIYLCSVKENQGNQPQHFGDGTRLSIL.

The V and J genes are TRBV12-3 or TRBV12-4 and TRBJ2-7, with TRBD1 as a possible D gene (6 bases). The CDR3 totals 16 residues. V lost 6 bases, J lost 2 bases, and 20 bases lay in between. CDR3 amino acids: CASSFGQSGMAYEQYF. CDR3 in DNA: TGTGCCAGCAGCTTTGGACAGTCCGGGATGGCCTACGAGCAGTACTTC.

In its sample, this clonotype ranks as medium-sized. This chain uses TRBV4-2 with TRBJ2-3; 8 nucleotides align to TRBD2. V was pared by 0 bases and J by 4 bases, with 3 bases of the junction left unmatched. Germline values: CDR1 LGHNA, CDR2 YNFKEQ. This CDR3 is built from 15 residues. This chain's CDR3 is CASSQDRGGPDTQYF. The CDR3, as DNA: TGTGCCAGCAGCCAAGATCGGGGGGGCCCAGATACGCAGTATTTT.

This chain joins TRBV27 and TRBJ2-1; 10 positions agree with TRBD2. The V segment lost 5 bases and the J segment 4 bases; nucleotides outside the gene matches: 8. The CDR3 consists of 16 residues. Germline assignment: CDR1 MNHEY and CDR2 SMNVEV (reference sequence). The CDR3 coding sequence is TGTGCCAGCAGTCCGATAGCGGGGGGAGAATACAATGAGCAGTTCTTC. Translation gives CASSPIAGGEYNEQFF.

This clonotype appeared a few times. The chain is built from TRBV9 and TRBJ1-1, with 7 bases matching TRBD1. The CDR3 has 15 amino acids. The ends lost 3 bases at V and 1 base at J; junction bases unmatched: 6. In germline, CDR1 is SGDLS, CDR2 YYNGEE. The CDR3 is CASSGGTASNTEAFF. Written as DNA, the CDR3 is TGTGCCAGCAGCGGGGGGACAGCATCGAACACTGAAGCTTTCTTT.

This clonotype was counted between two and nine times. The rearrangement uses TRBV4-1 and TRBJ1-2; the D gene is possibly TRBD1 (6 bases). Per germline, CDR1 MGHRA and CDR2 YSYEKL. The V end lost 4 bases, the J end lost 4 bases, and 22 bases lay between the germline ends. The CDR3 runs to 17 residues. CDR3: CASSRLEGVGTRYGYTF. The CDR3 bases are TGCGCCAGCAGCCGCCTCGAAGGGGTCGGGACACGCTATGGCTACACCTTC.

The V call is TRBV3-1, the J call TRBJ1-3; D unclear. The V end was cut by 4 bases, the J end by 2 bases, with 15 bases between. Looked up from germline, CDR1 is LGHDT and CDR2 is YNNKEL (reference sequence). The CDR3 is made up of 16 amino acids. CDR3 region: CASSLGVDGPGNTIYF. The CDR3 DNA reads TGTGCCAGCAGCCTTGGGGTAGATGGGCCTGGAAACACCATATATTTT.

The chain links TRBV6-2 or TRBV6-3 to TRBJ2-1; D may be TRBD2 (5 bases). Trimming stripped 11 bases from V and 6 bases from J, with 20 bases between. Germline CDR1 is MNHEY and CDR2 is SVGEGT. There are 14 residues in the CDR3. This CDR3 is CAGGRGDPSNEQFF. CDR3 DNA: TGTGCCGGTGGTCGGGGAGACCCCTCCAATGAGCAGTTCTTC.

This clonotype showed up just a few times. This chain joins TRBV7-2 and TRBJ1-3; D is ambiguous. The CDR3 has 15 amino acids. Trimming left V 7 bases short and J 2 bases short, with 15 bases between. Germline CDR1 and CDR2: SGHTA and FQGNSA. Here the CDR3 reads CASTVVGFTGNTIYF. CDR3 in DNA: TGTGCCAGCACCGTGGTAGGGTTTACTGGAAACACCATATATTTT.

This clonotype was observed a few times. This rearrangement joins TRBV11-2 to TRBJ1-5; D call uncertain. The V and J ends lost 0 bases and 6 bases respectively, with 9 bases between them. CDR3 length equals 14 residues. Germline V gene sequence: CDR1 SGHAT, CDR2 FQNNGV. The DNA for the CDR3 is TGTGCCAGCAGCTTAGACCTCAGCGGTCAGCCCCAGCATTTT. Translated, it gives CASSLDLSGQPQHF.

This clonotype has at least ten counts. The chain combines TRBV5-6 with TRBJ1-6, with D possibly TRBD1 on 5 matching bases. Germline V gives CDR1 SGHDT, CDR2 YYEEEE. The CDR3 is made up of 17 amino acids. Trimming removed 0 bases from V and 8 bases from J, with 18 bases in between. CDR3 DNA: TGTGCCAGCAGCTTGGGGCCCGGACATCCTGCGTATTCACCCCTCCACTTT. It codes for CASSLGPGHPAYSPLHF.

The chain carries TRBV4-2 and TRBJ2-7; TRBD2 agrees at 10 bases. The V and J ends lost 0 bases and 2 bases, in that order; junction bases with no gene match: 7. CDR3 length: 17 residues. Germline CDR1 LGHNA, CDR2 YNFKEQ. The CDR3 sequence: CASSQEGLAGAPYEQYF. The CDR3 nucleotides are TGTGCCAGCAGCCAAGAGGGGCTAGCGGGGGCCCCCTACGAGCAGTACTTC.

In this sample, this clonotype turned up a few times. The chain combines TRBV6-5 with TRBJ2-3; 11 nucleotides match TRBD2. The CDR3 is made up of 15 amino acids. CDR1 and CDR2 from the germline V gene are MNHEY and SVGAGI. V trimming: 7 bases; J trimming: 4 bases; junction bases outside the gene matches: 7. The CDR3 nucleotides are TGTGCCAGCAAGGTAGCGGGGGGGCGGGCAGATACGCAGTATTTT. This encodes CASKVAGGRADTQYF.

This clonotype was observed a single time. The rearrangement uses TRBV4-1 and TRBJ1-2; perhaps TRBD1 as D (5 bases). The ends were cut back, 3 bases at V and 4 bases at J, with 15 bases in the middle. The CDR3 is 15 amino acids. CDR1 and CDR2 from the germline V gene are MGHRA and YSYEKL. The CDR3 is CASSQYSGLTYGYTF. DNA for the CDR3: TGCGCCAGCAGCCAGTATTCGGGACTGACCTATGGCTACACCTTC.

The rearrangement joins TRBV5-1 to TRBJ1-1, with D possibly being TRBD1 (6 bases). Germline V gives CDR1 SGHRS, CDR2 YFSETQ. This CDR3 region has 15 residues. V lost 0 bases, J lost 4 bases, and 13 bases lay in between. In DNA form, the CDR3 reads TGCGCCAGCAGCTTGGGTGGCGCAGGGGCCACTGAAGCTTTCTTT. As protein: CASSLGGAGATEAFF.

CDR3 in DNA: TGCAGTGCTAGAGATCTGATCTCCTACGAGCAGTACTTC. It codes for CSARDLISYEQYF. The chain recombines TRBV20-1 with TRBJ2-7; D is unresolved. Germline assignment: CDR1 DFQATT and CDR2 SNEGSKA (reference sequence). Trimming took off 0 bases at V and 0 bases at J, with 6 bases between the two ends. The CDR3 contains 13 residues.

This clonotype was counted a few times. This chain connects TRBV7-2 to TRBJ2-7; 12 positions agree with TRBD2. The trim removed 5 bases at V and 5 bases at J, leaving 7 bases unmatched. The CDR3 is 15 amino acids. Germline-derived CDR1 and CDR2 are SGHTA and FQGNSA. In DNA, the CDR3 is TGTGCCAGCAGCCCCCGACTAGCGGGAGCCCACGAGCAGTACTTC. This gives the protein CASSPRLAGAHEQYF. The full variable domain, in which reference TRBV7-2 and TRBJ2-7 provide the parts outside the CDR3, is GAGVSQSPSNKVTEKGKDVELRCDPISGHTALYWYRQSLGQGLEFLIYFQGNSAPDKSGLPSDRFSAERTGGSVSTLTIQRTQQEDSAVYLCASSPRLAGAHEQYFGPGTRLTVT.

J is TRBJ2-4 and V is TRBV14; 7 bases map to TRBD1. Per the germline V gene, CDR1 is SGHDN and CDR2 is FVKESK. CDR3 length: 13 residues. The V and J ends lost 4 bases and 9 bases, in that order; junction bases with no gene match: 6. The CDR3 is CASSPRQGGIQYF. The CDR3 nucleotides are TGTGCCAGCAGCCCAAGACAGGGCGGCATTCAGTACTTC.